This T cell receptor beta chain was captured by sequencing in a study of blood T cell repertoires in COVID-19. Here immunoSEQ multiplex PCR was the method, and the copy in TCRdb shows in-frame clones only, minus some. The top ten clones hold 9% of a sample with tens of thousands of clones, about 83% of them seen once. The CDR3 is made up of 15 amino acids. The V end lost 0 bases, the J end lost 1 base, and 7 bases lay between the germline ends. Germline CDR1 reads MNHEY; CDR2 reads SMNVEV (reference sequence). This sequence was found in a human donor in a cohort sampled during active COVID-19. The sequenced sample was peripheral blood. The chain is built from TRBV27 and TRBJ1-5; D uncertain. The CDR3, as DNA: TGTGCCAGCAGTTTATCGAAACAGAGCAATCAGCCCCAGCATTTT. Translation: CASSLSKQSNQPQHF.